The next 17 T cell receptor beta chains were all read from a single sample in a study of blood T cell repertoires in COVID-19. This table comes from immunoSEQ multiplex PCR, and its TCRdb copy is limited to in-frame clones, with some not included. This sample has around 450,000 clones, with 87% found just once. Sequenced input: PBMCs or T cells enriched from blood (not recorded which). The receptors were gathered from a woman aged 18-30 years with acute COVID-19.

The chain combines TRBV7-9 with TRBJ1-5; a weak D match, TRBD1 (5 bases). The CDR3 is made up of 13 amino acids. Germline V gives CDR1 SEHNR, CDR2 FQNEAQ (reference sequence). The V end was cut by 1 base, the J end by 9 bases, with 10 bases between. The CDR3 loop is CASSLGAGVPQHF. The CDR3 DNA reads TGTGCCAGCAGCTTAGGGGCGGGGGTGCCCCAGCATTTT.

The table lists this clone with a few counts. CDR3: CASSPLDIRQPQHF. DNA for the CDR3: TGTGCCAGCAGTCCACTCGACATCCGGCAGCCCCAGCATTTT. The rearrangement links TRBV28 to TRBJ1-5; the D is unclear. The germline V and J ends were trimmed by 5 bases and 7 bases, with 15 bases remaining between them. This CDR3 has 14 amino acids. Per the germline V gene, CDR1 is MDHEN and CDR2 is SYDVKM.

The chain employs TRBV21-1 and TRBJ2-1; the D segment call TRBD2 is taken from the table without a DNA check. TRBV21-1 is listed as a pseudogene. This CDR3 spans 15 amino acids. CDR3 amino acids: CASSKVASGDNEQFF. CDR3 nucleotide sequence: TGTGCCAGCAGCAAAGTTGCTAGCGGGGACAATGAGCAGTTCTTC.

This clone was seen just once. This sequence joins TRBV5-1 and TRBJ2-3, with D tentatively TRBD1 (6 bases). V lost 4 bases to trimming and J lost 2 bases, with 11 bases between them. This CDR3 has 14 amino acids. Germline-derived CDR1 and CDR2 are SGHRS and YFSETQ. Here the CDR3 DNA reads TGCGCCAGCAGCCCAGGGGATTACACAGATACGCAGTATTTT. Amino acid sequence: CASSPGDYTDTQYF.

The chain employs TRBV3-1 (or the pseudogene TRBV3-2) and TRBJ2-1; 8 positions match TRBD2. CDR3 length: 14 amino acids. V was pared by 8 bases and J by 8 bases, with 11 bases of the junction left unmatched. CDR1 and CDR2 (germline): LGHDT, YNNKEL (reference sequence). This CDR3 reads CASPPCGGLHEQFF. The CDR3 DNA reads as TGTGCCAGCCCTCCGTGCGGGGGGTTGCATGAGCAGTTCTTC.

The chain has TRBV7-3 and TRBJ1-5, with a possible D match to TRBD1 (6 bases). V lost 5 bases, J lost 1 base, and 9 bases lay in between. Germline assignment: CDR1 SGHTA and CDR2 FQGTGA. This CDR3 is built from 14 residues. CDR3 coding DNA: TGTGCCAGCAGCGACACAGGGAGCAATCAGCCCCAGCATTTT. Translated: CASSDTGSNQPQHF.

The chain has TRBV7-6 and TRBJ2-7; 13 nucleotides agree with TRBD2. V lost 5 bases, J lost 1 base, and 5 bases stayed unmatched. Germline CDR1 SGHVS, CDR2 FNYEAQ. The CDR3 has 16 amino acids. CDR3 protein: CASSPPGLAGSYEQYF. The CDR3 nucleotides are TGTGCCAGCAGCCCCCCGGGACTAGCGGGATCCTACGAGCAGTACTTC.

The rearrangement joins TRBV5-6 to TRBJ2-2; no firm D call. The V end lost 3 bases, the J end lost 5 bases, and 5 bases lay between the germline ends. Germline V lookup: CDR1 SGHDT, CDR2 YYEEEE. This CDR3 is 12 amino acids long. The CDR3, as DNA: TGTGCCAGCAGCTCTGAGACCGGGGAGCTGTTTTTT. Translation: CASSSETGELFF.

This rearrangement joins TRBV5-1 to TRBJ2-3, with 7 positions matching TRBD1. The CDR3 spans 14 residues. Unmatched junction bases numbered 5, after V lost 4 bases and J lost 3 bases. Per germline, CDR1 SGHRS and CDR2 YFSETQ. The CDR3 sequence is CASSGQELTDTQYF. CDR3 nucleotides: TGCGCCAGCAGCGGACAGGAATTGACAGATACGCAGTATTTT.

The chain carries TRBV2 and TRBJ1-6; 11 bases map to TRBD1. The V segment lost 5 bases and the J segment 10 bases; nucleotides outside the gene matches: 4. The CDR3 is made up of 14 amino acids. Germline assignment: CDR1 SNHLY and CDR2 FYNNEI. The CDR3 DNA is TGTGCCAGCAGTATGGGACAGGGGGGATCACCCCTCCACTTT. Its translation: CASSMGQGGSPLHF. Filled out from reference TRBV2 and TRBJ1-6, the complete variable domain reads EPEVTQTPSHQVTQMGQEVILRCVPISNHLYFYWYRQILGQKVEFLVSFYNNEISEKSEIFDDQFSVERPDGSNFTLKIRSTKLEDSAMYFCASSMGQGGSPLHFGNGTRLTVT.

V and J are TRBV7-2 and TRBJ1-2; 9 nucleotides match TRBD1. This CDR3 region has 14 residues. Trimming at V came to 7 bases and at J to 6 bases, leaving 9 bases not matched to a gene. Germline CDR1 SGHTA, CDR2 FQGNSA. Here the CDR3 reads CASTRDREADGYTF. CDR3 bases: TGTGCCAGCACCCGGGACAGGGAGGCTGATGGCTACACCTTC.

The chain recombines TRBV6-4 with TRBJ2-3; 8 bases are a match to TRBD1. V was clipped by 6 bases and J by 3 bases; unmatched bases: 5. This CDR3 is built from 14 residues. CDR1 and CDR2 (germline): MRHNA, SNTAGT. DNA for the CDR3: TGTGCCAGCAGGCAGGGGGCAGGGACAGATACGCAGTATTTT. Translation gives CASRQGAGTDTQYF.

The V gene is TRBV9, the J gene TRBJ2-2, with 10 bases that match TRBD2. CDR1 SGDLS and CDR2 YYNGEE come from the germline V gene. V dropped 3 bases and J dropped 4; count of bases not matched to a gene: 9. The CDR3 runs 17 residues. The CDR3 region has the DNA TGTGCCAGCAGCGCCAGCGGGGGGGGCGCCGGCACCGGGGAGCTGTTTTTT. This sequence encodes CASSASGGGAGTGELFF.

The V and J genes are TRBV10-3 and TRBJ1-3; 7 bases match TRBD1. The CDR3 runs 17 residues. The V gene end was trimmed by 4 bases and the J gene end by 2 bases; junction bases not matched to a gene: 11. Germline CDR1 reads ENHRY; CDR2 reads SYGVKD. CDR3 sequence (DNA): TGTGCCATCAGTGGGTCCGGGGACAGCACTGCTGGAAACACCATATATTTT. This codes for CAISGSGDSTAGNTIYF.

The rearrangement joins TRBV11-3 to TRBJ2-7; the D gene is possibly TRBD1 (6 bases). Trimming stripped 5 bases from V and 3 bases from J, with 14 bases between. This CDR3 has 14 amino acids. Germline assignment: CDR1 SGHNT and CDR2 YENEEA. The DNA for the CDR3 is TGTGCCAGCAGCCCTGGGGGCGGAGACTACGAGCAGTACTTC. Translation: CASSPGGGDYEQYF.

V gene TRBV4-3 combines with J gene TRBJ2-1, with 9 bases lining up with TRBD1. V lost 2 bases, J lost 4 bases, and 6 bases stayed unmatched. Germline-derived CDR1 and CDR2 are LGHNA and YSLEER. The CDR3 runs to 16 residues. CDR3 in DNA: TGCGCCAGCAGCCAACCACCCGGGACAGGGTACAATGAGCAGTTCTTC. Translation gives CASSQPPGTGYNEQFF.

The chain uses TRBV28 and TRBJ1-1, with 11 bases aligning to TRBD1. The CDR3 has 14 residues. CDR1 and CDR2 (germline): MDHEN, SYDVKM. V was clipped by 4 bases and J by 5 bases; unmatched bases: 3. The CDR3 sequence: CASSSGQGVTEAFF. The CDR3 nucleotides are TGTGCCAGCAGTTCGGGACAGGGGGTTACTGAAGCTTTCTTT.